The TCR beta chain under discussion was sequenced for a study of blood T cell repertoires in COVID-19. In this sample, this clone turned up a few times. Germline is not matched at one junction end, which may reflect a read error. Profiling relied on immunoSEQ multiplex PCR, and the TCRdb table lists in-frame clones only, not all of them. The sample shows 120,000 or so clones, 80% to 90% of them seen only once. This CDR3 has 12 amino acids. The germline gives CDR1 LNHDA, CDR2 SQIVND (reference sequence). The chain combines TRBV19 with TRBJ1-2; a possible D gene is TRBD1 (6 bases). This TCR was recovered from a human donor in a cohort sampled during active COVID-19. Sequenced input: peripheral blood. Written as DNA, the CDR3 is TGTGCCAGTAGTTCGGACGAGTGGGGACAACTCTTC. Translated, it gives CASSSDEWGQLF.